Sequencing of this TCR beta chain was carried out in a study of molecular identifiers for immune sequencing clone quantification. Broader study findings: For effector cells, clones above 20 RNA copies held over 97% of molecules; for naive cells, under 1%. Detectable among one million naive cells, according to reports, was Jurkat TCR RNA spiked in from one cell.

TCRdb called the PCR reads again in MiXCR, with one record for every CDR3 protein. The repertoire holds 400,000 to 600,000 distinct CDR3 sequences, approximately 25% seen once, with about 0.75% in the top ten. The CDR3 sequence is 16 residues long. Trimming removed 1 base at V and 5 bases at J, with 20 bases between. Germline loops: CDR1 DFQATT, CDR2 SNEGSKA (reference sequence). A remark on this clonotype: Antigen unknown.

CD8+CD4-CCR7+CD45RA+ cells were sorted as naive CD8 T cells. The sequenced material came from naive CD8+ T cells from blood, with Jurkat cell RNA spiked in. Subset of the sample: FACS-sorted CD8+CD4-CCR7+CD45RA+ naive T cells. The TCR sequence derives from a human donor in good health. Some libraries in this study had Jurkat cell RNA spiked in. V is TRBV20-1 and J is TRBJ2-5; the D gene is possibly TRBD2 (5 bases). The CDR3 DNA reads TGCAGTGCTAGAGCGAGTTTTCGGGCTAGCCCCGAGACCCAGTACTTC. Translating it yields CSARASFRASPETQYF.